This T cell receptor beta chain stems from a study of Ad26.COV2.S vaccination and SARS-CoV-2 variants (dated by TCRdb to the early 2020s). Concerning the study at large: Donors in the vaccine arm were drawn from COV1001, a multicentre, randomized, double-blind, placebo-controlled phase I-IIa trial testing Ad26.COV2.S in healthy adults. Ad26.COV2.S was administered intramuscularly at a dose of 5x10^10 or 1x10^11 viral particles, either as one shot or as two shots given 56 days apart. TCRbeta repertoire sequencing served as the tool for gauging how specific and how broad the SARS-CoV-2-reactive T cell receptors were following Ad26.COV2.S vaccination. The TCR-sequenced set comprised approximately 30 samples: around 20 Ad26.COV2.S vaccine recipients, 5 placebo recipients and 8 SARS-CoV-2 convalescent individuals. Trial participants were randomized into five groups of five: low-dose or high-dose Ad26.COV2.S given once or twice, or placebo on both occasions. Investigators remained blinded to trial group allocation during experiments and outcome assessment.

Study-wide conclusions, independent of this receptor: The study lacked the statistical power to compare responses across vaccine doses or regimens. Ad26.COV2.S recipients had higher spike-specific TCR breadth than placebo recipients (P = 0.0014). After vaccination, spike-specific CD8+ and CD4+ T cell responses were reported to show substantial breadth. The authors noted that total T cell responses may have been underestimated by the TCR breadth and depth analyses. Vaccine and placebo recipients had comparable non-spike TCR breadth, which fits with the vaccine containing only spike.

The immunoSEQ Assay was the method used to sequence TCRbeta CDR3 regions. After extraction, genomic DNA underwent amplification by bias-controlled multiplex PCR, followed by high-throughput sequencing. The authors processed their data as follows. To quantify the absolute abundance of each unique TCRbeta CDR3 region, sequences were collapsed and filtered. T cell fraction was estimated by normalization of TCRbeta template counts to usable DNA, with usable DNA being measured through amplification of reference genes present in all nucleated cells. Repertoire TCRs were annotated as SARS-CoV-2-specific by exact matching of V gene, CDR3 amino acid sequence and J gene to a known reactive TCR set. MIRA supplied the reference SARS-CoV-2 TCR set, which was filtered for enrichment in COVID-19-positive ImmuneCODE repertoires so that public or cross-reactive TCRs were removed. Based on the MIRA antigens, annotated TCRs were further analysed at the level of specific ORF or position within ORF. Breadth was defined as the number of annotated unique rearrangements divided by the total number of unique productive rearrangements, and depth was defined as the summed frequency of the annotated unique rearrangements. Two-sided Wilcoxon rank-sum tests were used to compare TCR breadth between groups. TCRdb holds this immuneACCESS table with in-frame rearrangements only. Some clones are missing; in checked studies, unresolved V genes explain under half, and the rest has no known cause. V, J and clone size derive from that table, while D and trimming were established from the DNA sequence. This sample is represented by roughly 500,000 clones; approximately 92% of them were singletons. The ten most abundant clones make up 2.5% of the sample.

From the cysteine up to the phenylalanine, the CDR3 has a length of 16 residues. The sequence is cut down to CDR3 DNA, 48 bases in frame from base 1. The germline V gene specifies LGHNA as CDR1 and YNFKEQ as CDR2. V drops 0 bases and J drops 5 bases, leaving 17 bases in between. The treatment or condition label of this sample denotes: around 19 received Ad26.COV2.S at low or high dose, single or two shots; about 5 received placebo; per-sample allocation not given. For vaccine and placebo recipients, the sequenced repertoires came from samples collected on day 63 after the first injection. Between 29 July and 7 August 2020, Cohort 1b enrolled fewer than 30 adults aged 18-55 years at one site in Boston, USA. Ad26.COV2.S was a replication-incompetent adenovirus type 26 vector that expressed a prefusion-stabilized SARS-CoV-2 spike protein derived from the original Wuhan strain. This clone was seen many times. Its antigen is not yet known. Base qualities are not provided; no much larger clone lies one nucleotide away.

The sequences come from peripheral blood, collected in a trial of Ad26.COV2.S vaccine versus placebo. The V and J segments used are TRBV4-2 and TRBJ2-7; a tentative D match to TRBD2 spans 5 bases. The clonotype was recovered from a person between 18 and 60 years old who received the Ad26.COV2.S COVID-19 vaccine or a placebo. In nucleotides, the sequence is TGTGCCAGCAGCCAAGATCCCGAGGGTGGTTTCCACGAGCAGTACTTC. Its protein is CASSQDPEGGFHEQYF.